The sequence of this T cell receptor (beta chain) was determined in a study of blood T cell repertoires in COVID-19. Study overall: Specimens from acute and convalescent COVID-19 originated in the United States, Italy and Spain. The analysed material was cDNA or gDNA that came from T cells, B-cell-depleted T cells, or PBMCs.

Germline lookup yields CDR1 GTSNPN and CDR2 SVGIG (reference sequence). V dropped 0 bases and J dropped 3 bases, with 14 bases sitting between them. This CDR3 has 15 amino acids. In the authors' workflow: Reference gene primer amplification gave nucleated cell count estimates. This table comes from immunoSEQ multiplex PCR, and its TCRdb copy is limited to in-frame clones, with some not included. The V and J calls and clone size were taken over from that table, and D and trimming were inferred from the DNA. The table records around 140,000 clones, about 80% of them present only once. The gene calls are TRBV30 and TRBJ2-5; D is possibly TRBD1 (6 bases). This sequence was found in a man aged 65 to 79 who had recovered from COVID-19. Sequenced input: peripheral blood. The CDR3 region is CAWSVFTGTKETQYF. CDR3 DNA: TGTGCCTGGAGTGTTTTTACAGGGACAAAAGAGACCCAGTACTTC.